Listed below are T cell receptor beta chains from one sample, sequenced in a study of T cell repertoires in cytomegalovirus infection. One entry per CDR3 protein results from TCRdb running MiXCR on the reads. The sample holds about 900,000 distinct CDR3 sequences, roughly 30% seen once. Antigens for these TCRs are unknown. Sequences were derived from cultured CD8+ T cells from PBMCs, sampled from culture after CMV antigen stimulation. These receptors all stem from a human donor in good health (CMV status not recorded). Some clones in this sample may be carry-over from other donors' samples. CDR3s include the opening cysteine and the closing phenylalanine or tryptophan. The D gene is left open where the match is weak. Size is stated for part of the rows, as once, few or many counts, or as a class when the clone is expanded.

TRBD2	TRBV9	NA	TRBJ2-7	TGTGCCAGCAGCGTAGCTGGGCGGGGGAGCTCCTACGAGCAGTACTTC	CASSVAGRGSSYEQYF
NA	TRBV28	few	TRBJ1-5	TGTGCCAGCAGTTTAAGGGAAGGGTGGGATCAGCCCCAGCATTTT	CASSLREGWDQPQHF
NA	TRBV7-2	many	TRBJ1-6	TGTGCCAGCAGGGAGATTCAGGAGAATCTCCACTTT	CASREIQENLHF
NA	TRBV6-1	NA	TRBJ1-2	TGTGCCAGCAGTGAGGTCAGGAGGTATGGCTACACCTTC	CASSEVRRYGYTF
NA	TRBV19	few	TRBJ1-1	TGTGCCAGTAGTATCAGCAGGTCCATGAACACTGAAGCTTTCTTT	CASSISRSMNTEAFF
TRBD1	TRBV4-2	NA	TRBJ2-7	TGTGCCAGCAGCCAAGGCCGGGACAGATCCTACGAGCAGTACTTC	CASSQGRDRSYEQYF
NA	TRBV27	NA	TRBJ2-1	TGTGCCAGCAGTTTATGGAGAGGGGATGAGCAGTTCTTC	CASSLWRGDEQFF
NA	TRBV3-1	NA	TRBJ1-1	TGTGCCAGCAGCCAAGCAATGACAGCGAACACTGAAGCTTTCTTT	CASSQAMTANTEAFF
NA	TRBV9	NA	TRBJ2-3	TGTGCCAACAGCGAGGGGTGGATGGGGGGCACAGATACGCAGTATTTT	CANSEGWMGGTDTQYF
NA	TRBV7-6	NA	TRBJ2-5	TGTGCCAGCAGCTCAACCGGGGGAAGGAGAGAGACCCAGTACTTC	CASSSTGGRRETQYF
NA	TRBV7-8	NA	TRBJ2-5	TGTGCCAGCAGCTTTGGTTGGCGGCAAGAGACCCAGTACTTC	CASSFGWRQETQYF
TRBD2	TRBV5-5	NA	TRBJ2-7	TGTGCCAGCAGCCCCCCAGGAGCGGGGGGATACTACGAGCAGTACTTC	CASSPPGAGGYYEQYF
TRBD1	TRBV7-9	few	TRBJ1-2	TGTGCCAGCAGCAAGGGGGCAGGGATCCATGGCTACACCTTC	CASSKGAGIHGYTF
TRBD1	TRBV7-1	NA	TRBJ1-3	TGTGCCAGCAGCTGGACAGGGGGCGGAAACACCATATATTTT	CASSWTGGGNTIYF
NA	TRBV4-3	few	TRBJ2-1	TGCGCCAGCAGCCAAGAGGGAAGAGGGGGGCACAATGAGCAGTTCTTC	CASSQEGRGGHNEQFF
NA	TRBV7-6	few	TRBJ2-3	TGTGCCAGCAGCCACGGAGGGGGTTCCACAGATACGCAGTATTTT	CASSHGGGSTDTQYF
NA	TRBV6-5	few	TRBJ2-3	TGTGCCAGCAGTCTCTTAGGGGGGAAACCGCTCTCTAGCACAGATACGCAGTATTTT	CASSLLGGKPLSSTDTQYF
TRBD2	TRBV6-5	few	TRBJ2-3	TGTGCCAGCACCCTGAGGACTAGCGGCACAGATACGCAGTATTTT	CASTLRTSGTDTQYF
NA	TRBV6-6	NA	TRBJ2-5	TGTGCCAGCAGTTACCGGACTATCGGGGTTGGCCAAGAGACCCAGTACTTC	CASSYRTIGVGQETQYF
TRBD2	TRBV6-2/TRBV6-3	few	TRBJ2-1	TGTGCCAGCAGAAGGACTAGCTTGGGTCGTTACGGTGAGCAGTTCTTC	CASRRTSLGRYGEQFF
NA	TRBV12-3/TRBV12-4	many	TRBJ1-6	TGTGCCAGCAGTTTCAGGGGCAATTCACCCCTCCACTTT	CASSFRGNSPLHF
NA	TRBV12-3/TRBV12-4	NA	TRBJ2-2	TGTGCCAGCAGTTGGGGGGCCACAGTGGACACCGGGGAGCTGTTTTTT	CASSWGATVDTGELFF
NA	TRBV7-4	NA	TRBJ1-4	TGTGCCAGCAGCCCCGACAGTGGAACTAATGAAAAACTGTTTTTT	CASSPDSGTNEKLFF
TRBD2	TRBV24-1	few	TRBJ2-1	TGTGCCACCAGTGAGAGTGCTAGCGGCTACAATGAGCAGTTCTTC	CATSESASGYNEQFF
TRBD1	TRBV25-1	NA	TRBJ2-1	TGTGCCAGCAGTGCCCTGGACAGGGGGCCAGAGCAGTTCTTC	CASSALDRGPEQFF
TRBD1	TRBV6-1	many	TRBJ2-3	TGTGCCAGCAGCTTATTCCCGGGACAGGCGAGCACAGATACGCAGTATTTT	CASSLFPGQASTDTQYF
NA	TRBV29-1	NA	TRBJ1-1	TGCAGCGTCATCCCCAGGGAAAAGTTGACTGAAGCTTTCTTT	CSVIPREKLTEAFF
NA	TRBV7-6	many	TRBJ2-5	TGTGCCAGCAGCTTACGCCAGGTCCCGGGAGAGACCCAGTACTTC	CASSLRQVPGETQYF
NA	TRBV29-1	few	TRBJ1-1	TGCAGCGTTCCCAAAGGCAGCTCGAACACTGAAGCTTTCTTT	CSVPKGSSNTEAFF
NA	TRBV10-1	NA	TRBJ1-6	TGCGCCAGCAGTGAGGGGCTGGGGAATTCACCCCTCCACTTT	CASSEGLGNSPLHF